Each of the 29 T cell receptor beta chains below was sequenced from the same sample in a study of high-grade serous ovarian cancer treatment subgroups. Sequencing was performed with immunoSEQ multiplex PCR; in TCRdb, only in-frame clones are kept and a portion is missing. Here the sample spans about 18,000 clones, 75% being singletons. Tumor samples were taken before definitive surgery or chemotherapy. The sequenced material came from tumor tissue. Receptors originate from a human donor with high-grade serous ovarian cancer.

V usage is TRBV30 and J usage is TRBJ2-7, with D uncertain. Germline V gives CDR1 GTSNPN, CDR2 SVGIG (reference sequence). The CDR3 is 15 amino acids. Trimming stripped 2 bases from V and 0 bases from J, with 14 bases between. This CDR3 is CAWSKAAKPSYEQYF. CDR3 coding DNA: TGTGCCTGGAGTAAGGCAGCGAAACCCTCCTACGAGCAGTACTTC. The full variable domain, its missing parts supplied by reference TRBV30 and TRBJ2-7, is SQTIHQWPATLVQPVGSPLSLECTVEGTSNPNLYWYRQAAGRGLQLLFYSVGIGQISSEVPQNLSASRPQDRQFILSSKKLLLSDSGFYLCAWSKAAKPSYEQYFGPGTRLTVT.

V is TRBV4-2 and J is TRBJ1-1; tentative D call: TRBD1 (5 bases). Germline V lookup: CDR1 LGHNA, CDR2 YNFKEQ. V shed 1 base and J shed 1 base, with 16 bases lying between them. This CDR3 region has 17 residues. The CDR3 DNA is TGTGCCAGCAGCCAAGGAGGGTGGGGCAGGGCGAACACTGAAGCTTTCTTT. It codes for CASSQGGWGRANTEAFF.

The chain is built from TRBV2 and TRBJ1-3; no reliable D call. The CDR3 spans 15 residues. V was pared by 1 base and J by 2 bases, with 9 bases between. Looked up from germline, CDR1 is SNHLY and CDR2 is FYNNEI. The DNA of the CDR3 is TGTGCCAGCAGTGAAGAGCAGACACCTGGAAACACCATATATTTT. Translation: CASSEEQTPGNTIYF.

This clone was observed a few times. V and J are TRBV7-9 and TRBJ1-4; TRBD1 aligns across 7 bases. This CDR3 comprises 14 residues. J gave up 4 bases and V 4 bases, and 3 bases lay outside the gene matches. From germline, CDR1 is SEHNR and CDR2 FQNEAQ (reference sequence). The CDR3 loop reads CASSWGQINEKLFF. CDR3 DNA sequence: TGTGCCAGCAGCTGGGGACAGATTAATGAAAAACTGTTTTTT.

The sample holds a few counts of this clone. The V gene is TRBV4-1, the J gene TRBJ1-6, with TRBD1 as a possible D gene (5 bases). V was shortened by 1 base and J by 11 bases, with 12 bases between the two germline ends. The germline V gene encodes CDR1 MGHRA and CDR2 YSYEKL. The length of the CDR3 is 14 residues. This chain's CDR3 is CASSQGAGSPPLHF. The DNA for the CDR3 is TGCGCCAGCAGCCAAGGGGCAGGGAGTCCACCCCTCCACTTT.

The chain couples TRBV11-2 to TRBJ2-1; no clear D. Trimming took 3 bases from V and 0 from J, leaving 9 bases between them. The CDR3 extends over 15 amino acids. Looked up from germline, CDR1 is SGHAT and CDR2 is FQNNGV. CDR3 in DNA: TGTGCCAGCAGCTTGAATCCCAGCTCCTACAATGAGCAGTTCTTC. The encoded protein is CASSLNPSSYNEQFF. Looking up the rest from reference TRBV11-2 and TRBJ2-1 gives the full variable domain: EAGVAQSPRYKIIEKRQSVAFWCNPISGHATLYWYQQILGQGPKLLIQFQNNGVVDDSQLPKDRFSAERLKGVDSTLKIQPAKLEDSAVYLCASSLNPSSYNEQFFGPGTRLTVL.

The chain combines TRBV18 with TRBJ1-5; a possible D gene is TRBD1 (6 bases). CDR3 length equals 15 residues. V was pared by 5 bases and J by 0 bases, with 11 bases between. CDR1 KGHSH and CDR2 LQKENI come from the germline V gene. This CDR3 reads CASSAQGYSNQPQHF. DNA for the CDR3: TGTGCCAGCTCAGCCCAGGGGTATAGCAATCAGCCCCAGCATTTT.

This clone occurred a few times. The gene calls are TRBV2 and TRBJ1-5, with D perhaps TRBD1 (5 bases). V was trimmed by 5 bases and J by 1 base, leaving 9 bases between them. CDR1 and CDR2 (germline): SNHLY, FYNNEI. This CDR3 comprises 14 residues. For the CDR3, the DNA is TGTGCCAGCAGTCCGACAGAAAGCAATCAGCCCCAGCATTTT. Protein sequence: CASSPTESNQPQHF. The entire variable domain, with the rest obtained from reference TRBV2 and TRBJ1-5, is as follows: EPEVTQTPSHQVTQMGQEVILRCVPISNHLYFYWYRQILGQKVEFLVSFYNNEISEKSEIFDDQFSVERPDGSNFTLKIRSTKLEDSAMYFCASSPTESNQPQHFGDGTRLSIL.

In DNA, the CDR3 is TGTGTCTCCGAACCTCGGTTGAACACTGAAGCTTTCTTT. It codes for CVSEPRLNTEAFF. The V call is TRBV2, the J call TRBJ1-1; no clear D gene. In germline, CDR1 is SNHLY, CDR2 FYNNEI. This CDR3 is built from 13 residues.

The chain joins TRBV7-9 to TRBJ2-1, with D possibly TRBD2 on 6 matching bases. Germline V gives CDR1 SEHNR, CDR2 FQNEAQ (reference sequence). V gave up 5 bases and J gave up 9 bases, with 14 bases separating them. The CDR3 extends over 13 amino acids. The CDR3 nucleotides read TGTGCCAGCAGCCAGCGGGTGGAAGGTGAGCAGTTCTTC. Translation: CASSQRVEGEQFF.

The chain combines TRBV5-5 with TRBJ2-7; the match to TRBD2 covers 10 bases. This CDR3 comprises 16 residues. Germline loops: CDR1 SGHKS, CDR2 YYEKEE (reference sequence). The V and J ends lost 5 bases and 0 bases, in that order; junction bases with no gene match: 8. The CDR3 reads CASRHGLADPSYEQYF. For the CDR3, the DNA is TGTGCCAGCAGGCATGGACTAGCGGACCCCTCCTACGAGCAGTACTTC.

The chain combines TRBV4-2 with TRBJ2-2; D remains ambiguous. V was shortened by 4 bases and J by 8 bases, with 11 bases between the two germline ends. In germline, CDR1 is LGHNA, CDR2 YNFKEQ. This CDR3 region has 13 residues. CDR3 in amino acids: CASSPKLGGELFF. The CDR3 nucleotides are TGTGCCAGCAGCCCGAAACTGGGTGGGGAGCTGTTTTTT.

This clone has more than one count but fewer than ten. This rearrangement joins TRBV19 to TRBJ2-7; D call uncertain. V lost 5 bases, J lost 5 bases, and 19 bases lay in between. CDR3 length equals 15 residues. CDR1 is LNHDA, CDR2 SQIVND, per germline (reference sequence). CDR3 sequence reads: CASSPQAAHIHEQYF. The DNA of the CDR3 is TGTGCCAGTAGTCCCCAGGCAGCCCATATTCACGAGCAGTACTTC.

CDR3 sequence reads: CASSVGQGGTGELFF. The CDR3 DNA sequence: TGTGCCAGCAGCGTAGGACAGGGGGGCACCGGGGAGCTGTTTTTT. The V call is TRBV9, the J call TRBJ2-2, with 9 bases lining up with TRBD1. The trim removed 0 bases at V and 4 bases at J, leaving 1 base unmatched. The germline CDR1 and CDR2 sequences are SGDLS and YYNGEE. This CDR3 spans 15 amino acids.

The chain carries TRBV7-2 and TRBJ2-2; 9 bases line up with TRBD2. The CDR3 has 15 residues. Germline V gene data show CDR1 as SGHTA and CDR2 as FQGNSA. The V and J ends lost 5 bases and 5 bases, in that order; junction bases with no gene match: 6. In DNA form, the CDR3 reads TGTGCCAGCAGCCCTGGACTAGCGAGAACCGGGGAGCTGTTTTTT. Protein: CASSPGLARTGELFF.

This chain uses TRBV5-1 with TRBJ1-1, with TRBD1 identical over 7 bases. V dropped 4 bases and J dropped 8; count of bases not matched to a gene: 8. Germline CDR1 is SGHRS and CDR2 is YFSETQ. The CDR3 is 13 amino acids. The CDR3 bases are TGCGCCAGCAGCCACGGACAGGAACGGGAAGCTTTCTTT. Its protein is CASSHGQEREAFF.

The J gene is TRBJ2-7, the V gene TRBV7-2, with D uncertain. Between the trimmed V and J ends, which lost 2 bases and 2 bases, there was a span of 10 bases. The germline gives CDR1 SGHTA, CDR2 FQGNSA. The CDR3 loop spans 14 amino acids. The CDR3 loop reads CASSLTGQAYEQYF. The CDR3 nucleotides are TGTGCCAGCAGCTTAACCGGCCAGGCCTACGAGCAGTACTTC. Full variable domain (missing parts from reference TRBV7-2 and TRBJ2-7): GAGVSQSPSNKVTEKGKDVELRCDPISGHTALYWYRQSLGQGLEFLIYFQGNSAPDKSGLPSDRFSAERTGGSVSTLTIQRTQQEDSAVYLCASSLTGQAYEQYFGPGTRLTVT.

This rearrangement joins TRBV30 to TRBJ1-6; 11 bases match TRBD1. CDR1 and CDR2 (germline): GTSNPN, SVGIG (reference sequence). The length of the CDR3 is 15 residues. V shed 7 bases, J shed 10 bases, and the junction held 12 bases outside the gene matches. The CDR3 sequence is CASKTGQGDRSPLHF. The CDR3 DNA reads TGTGCCTCCAAAACGGGACAGGGGGACAGGTCACCCCTCCACTTT.

The chain combines TRBV28 with TRBJ2-7; TRBD1 matches at 7 bases. The germline V gene has CDR1 MDHEN and CDR2 SYDVKM. This CDR3 has 15 residues. V lost 5 bases and J lost 0; bases outside the gene matches: 7. In DNA, the CDR3 is TGTGCCAGCAGTCTGGGACAGTATGCCTCCTACGAGCAGTACTTC. This translates into CASSLGQYASYEQYF.

V and J are TRBV28 and TRBJ1-1, with D possibly TRBD1 on 6 matching bases. Per the germline V gene, CDR1 is MDHEN and CDR2 is SYDVKM. The CDR3 spans 13 residues. The V end was cut by 6 bases, the J end by 4 bases, with 12 bases between. This CDR3 is CASRSGVGTEAFF. CDR3 nucleotide sequence: TGTGCCAGCAGGTCAGGGGTGGGCACTGAAGCTTTCTTT.

The rearrangement joins TRBV28 to TRBJ2-6; no definite D call. V was pared by 0 bases and J by 2 bases, with 5 bases between. The V gene's germline CDR1 is MDHEN and CDR2 SYDVKM. The CDR3 length is 15 residues. In DNA, the CDR3 is TGTGCCAGCAGTTTATGGGCAGCTGGGGCCAACGTCCTGACTTTC. Translated, it gives CASSLWAAGANVLTF.

The gene calls are TRBV6-5 and TRBJ2-7, with D perhaps matching TRBD2 (5 bases). With 0 bases removed from V and 6 bases from J, the gap between germline ends came to 12 bases. The CDR3 is 14 amino acids. Germline assignment: CDR1 MNHEY and CDR2 SVGAGI. The CDR3 region is CASSYSMGSSEQYF. In DNA form, the CDR3 reads TGTGCCAGCAGTTACTCGATGGGGAGCTCCGAGCAGTACTTC.

The chain carries TRBV28 and TRBJ2-1, with 7 bases identical to TRBD2. The germline CDR1 and CDR2 sequences are MDHEN and SYDVKM. The CDR3 length is 16 residues. The J segment lost 6 bases and the V segment lost 8 bases, leaving 16 bases of the junction unmatched. Here the CDR3 reads CASYNGGELRGNEQFF. CDR3 sequence (DNA): TGTGCCAGCTACAATGGGGGGGAGCTCCGGGGCAATGAGCAGTTCTTC.

This clone has just a few counts. V is TRBV2 and J is TRBJ1-5; 8 nucleotides align to TRBD1. V trimming: 6 bases; J trimming: 3 bases; junction bases outside the gene matches: 1. This CDR3 contains 13 residues. Per the germline V gene, CDR1 is SNHLY and CDR2 is FYNNEI. The CDR3 spells CASRGQVNQPQHF. CDR3 sequence (DNA): TGTGCCAGCAGGGGACAGGTCAATCAGCCCCAGCATTTT.

The chain links TRBV28 to TRBJ1-1; 8 bases are a match to TRBD1. The CDR3 runs to 14 residues. Germline V gene lookup returns CDR1 MDHEN and CDR2 SYDVKM. The V segment lost 3 bases and the J segment 5 bases; nucleotides outside the gene matches: 5. The CDR3 nucleotides are TGTGCCAGCAGTTTGACAGGGGCGTGGACTGAAGCTTTCTTT. This codes for CASSLTGAWTEAFF.

In its sample, this clone was seen a few times. The J gene is TRBJ1-1, the V gene TRBV11-2, with TRBD1 matching 9 bases. CDR1 and CDR2 from the germline V gene are SGHAT and FQNNGV. J was trimmed by 1 base and V by 1 base; bases with no gene match: 1. CDR3 length equals 15 residues. CDR3 amino acids: CASSLGTGANTEAFF. In nucleotides, the CDR3 is TGTGCCAGCAGCTTAGGGACAGGGGCGAACACTGAAGCTTTCTTT.

DNA of the CDR3: TGCGCCAGCAGCCCCCGGACAGGGGAGTACAATGAGCAGTTCTTC. Translating gives CASSPRTGEYNEQFF. The chain joins TRBV5-1 to TRBJ2-1, with 9 bases aligning to TRBD1. V shed 4 bases and J 4 bases; nucleotides not matched to a gene: 6. The CDR3 loop spans 15 amino acids. Germline V gives CDR1 SGHRS, CDR2 YFSETQ.

This clone was seen only a few times. V is TRBV29-1 and J is TRBJ1-2; TRBD1 is a possible D gene (5 bases). The CDR3 is 11 residues long. CDR1 and CDR2 (germline): SQVTM, ANQGSEA. V was cut by 0 bases and J by 12 bases, with 11 bases left in between. CDR3 in DNA: TGCAGCGTTGAAGAGGGGGGAGTGGACACCTTC. It translates to CSVEEGGVDTF.

This chain uses TRBV19 with TRBJ2-3; D is unclear. CDR1 and CDR2 (germline): LNHDA, SQIVND (reference sequence). V lost 3 bases and J 6 bases, leaving 7 bases between the germline ends. The CDR3 has 12 amino acids. CDR3 loop: CASSIEADTQYF. In nucleotides, the CDR3 is TGTGCCAGTAGTATCGAGGCGGATACGCAGTATTTT.